The rows below give T cell receptor beta chains drawn from one sample of a study of PD-L1 blockade in urothelial cancer. Repertoires were generated with immunoSEQ multiplex PCR, while TCRdb's copy carries only in-frame clones and drops some. The sample lists around 86,000 clones; about 82% were seen once. This sample comprised PBMCs, obtained around atezolizumab (anti-PD-L1) treatment. Every receptor here comes from a man in his forties or fifties with urothelial cancer. Both conserved end residues are part of each CDR3. Clone size is not always given. Where it is, it says once, few, many or a class for expanded clones.

>once|TRBV4-3|TRBJ2-3
CASSQDTVSTDTQYF
>.|TRBV4-1|TRBJ2-1
CASSRLLLADNEQFF
>.|TRBV7-2|TRBJ1-5
CASSYGYSNQPQHF
>few|TRBV10-2|TRBJ2-3
CASQAGPQYF
>.|TRBV6-1|TRBJ2-4
CASSDFGRADIQYF
>.|TRBV2|TRBJ1-5
CATSEGNQPQHF
>.|TRBV27|TRBJ2-2
CASNQGGVGELFF
>.|TRBV18|TRBJ2-3
CASSPETGINTQYF
>.|TRBV27|TRBJ1-5
CASGGNGVGQPQHF
>.|TRBV4-1|TRBJ2-7
CASRETGRNEQYF
>.|TRBV7-2|TRBJ2-5
CASSLQGWETQYF
>.|TRBV5-1|TRBJ1-4
CASSRDRNLLNEKLFF
>.|TRBV11-2|TRBJ2-1
CASSRFPQGLDHNEQFF
>.|TRBV28|TRBJ1-5
CASSLSGNQPQHF
>.|TRBV30|TRBJ2-1
CAWSTRLLAGVVDEQFF
>.|TRBV2|TRBJ1-4
CASSGNPLVRASTNEKLFF